This T cell receptor beta chain derives from a study of T-cell reconstitution after alpha-beta-depleted transplantation in children. Study conclusions and caveats: Newly produced T cells mostly accounted for T-cell counts and diversity one year post-transplant. Several hundred expanded graft clones reportedly were the source of alpha-beta T cells about two months after transplant.

This clonotype was detected ten times or more. What it recognizes is unknown. This CDR3 is 15 amino acids long. The germline CDR1 and CDR2 sequences are LGHNA and YSLEER. The germline V and J ends were trimmed by 5 bases and 1 base, with 13 bases remaining between them. During its preparation, the TCRbeta library received unique molecular identifiers. One entry per CDR3 protein, called by TCRdb with MiXCR from the PCR reads. The sample lists 350,000 to 500,000 distinct CDR3 sequences, about 40% seen once, with 25% to 30% in the top ten. This specimen was PBMCs, taken before TCRalphabeta/CD19-depleted stem cell transplant. The V and J genes are TRBV4-3 and TRBJ2-3, with D perhaps TRBD2 (6 bases). The origin of this receptor is a girl aged 2 to 10 with aplastic anemia, due to receive a stem cell transplant. The CDR3 bases are TGCGCCAGCAGCATTCGGGGGTCGGGCACAGATACGCAGTATTTT. Its protein product is CASSIRGSGTDTQYF.